This TCR beta chain is from a study of blood T cell repertoires in COVID-19. The V segment lost 0 bases and the J segment 4 bases; nucleotides outside the gene matches: 5. Germline-derived CDR1 and CDR2 are SGHNT and YYREEE (reference sequence). The CDR3 covers 15 residues. In terms of age and location, participants ranged from about 18 to 95 years and lived in roughly 22 US areas. Each participant's cohort was designated according to participant-reported clinical history. Per the original data handling: Amplification of reference gene primers provided the estimated nucleated cell counts. Produced via immunoSEQ multiplex PCR; TCRdb's table is partial and in-frame only. Clone size and V and J calls were adopted from that table, with D and trimming inferred from the DNA. This table holds approximately 450,000 clones, nearly 90% found once.

The V gene is TRBV5-4, the J gene TRBJ1-2; TRBD1 matches 8 bases. Sequencing was done on a sample of PBMCs or T cells enriched from blood (not recorded which). The TCR originated in a woman between 18 and 29 years old with acute COVID-19. The CDR3 sequence: CASSLGQGATYGYTF. In DNA form, the CDR3 reads TGTGCCAGCAGCTTGGGCCAGGGGGCGACCTATGGCTACACCTTC. The full variable domain, with the rest looked up from reference TRBV5-4 and TRBJ1-2, is ETGVTQSPTHLIKTRGQQVTLRCSSQSGHNTVSWYQQALGQGPQFIFQYYREEENGRGNFPPRFSGLQFPNYSSELNVNALELDDSALYLCASSLGQGATYGYTFGSGTRLTVV.